The present entry profiles one T cell receptor (beta chain) with its context. Antigen: not known. Sequenced by immunoSEQ multiplex PCR; TCRdb stores in-frame clones only, minus some. Of hundreds of thousands of clones listed, 83% are singletons. Specified treatment: some 20 received Ad26.COV2.S at low or high dose, single or two shots; roughly five received placebo; per-sample allocation not given. Day 63 following the first vaccine or placebo injection was when the samples were taken. Spike of the Wuhan-strain SARS-CoV-2 was expressed by an Ad26 vector, which formed the vaccine. V dropped 3 bases and J dropped 6; count of bases not matched to a gene: 9. In germline, CDR1 is SGDLS, CDR2 YYNGEE. This CDR3 is built from 14 residues. This sample stems from a study of Ad26.COV2.S vaccination and SARS-CoV-2 variants. Looking at the study overall: COV1001, an Ad26.COV2.S trial, supplied this vaccine-arm donor. Study-level findings and limits: Non-spike TCR breadth was similar in vaccine and placebo recipients. The TCR breadth and depth analyses may have produced an underestimate of total T cell responses.

V and J are TRBV9 and TRBJ2-7; TRBD1 agrees at 7 bases. The receptor was derived from a person aged 18-65 years who received the Ad26.COV2.S COVID-19 vaccine or a placebo. The sequencing here drew on peripheral blood, taken in a trial of Ad26.COV2.S vaccine versus placebo. The CDR3 here is CASSAGTAVSEQYF. The CDR3 DNA is TGTGCCAGCAGCGCGGGGACAGCGGTCTCCGAGCAGTACTTC.